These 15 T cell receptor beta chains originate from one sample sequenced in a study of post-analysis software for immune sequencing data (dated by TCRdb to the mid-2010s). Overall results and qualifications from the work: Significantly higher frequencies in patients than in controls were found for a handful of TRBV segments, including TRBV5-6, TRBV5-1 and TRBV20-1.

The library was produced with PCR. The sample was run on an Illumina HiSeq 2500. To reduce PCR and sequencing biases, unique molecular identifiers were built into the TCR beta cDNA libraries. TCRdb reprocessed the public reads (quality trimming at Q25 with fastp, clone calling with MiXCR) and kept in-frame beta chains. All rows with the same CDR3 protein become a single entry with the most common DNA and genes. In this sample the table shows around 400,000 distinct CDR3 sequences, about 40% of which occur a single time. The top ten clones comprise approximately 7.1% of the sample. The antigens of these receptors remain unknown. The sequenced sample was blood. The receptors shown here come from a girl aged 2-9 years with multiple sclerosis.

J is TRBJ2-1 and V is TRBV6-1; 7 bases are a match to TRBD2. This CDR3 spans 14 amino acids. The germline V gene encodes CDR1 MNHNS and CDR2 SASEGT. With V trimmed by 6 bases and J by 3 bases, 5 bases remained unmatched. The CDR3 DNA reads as TGTGCCAGCAGCGATCGGACTAGCTACAATGAGCAGTTCTTC. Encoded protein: CASSDRTSYNEQFF.

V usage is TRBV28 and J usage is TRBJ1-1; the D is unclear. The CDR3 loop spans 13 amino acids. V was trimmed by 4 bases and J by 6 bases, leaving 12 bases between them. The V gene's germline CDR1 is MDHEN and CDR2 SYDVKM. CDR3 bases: TGTGCCAGCAGTTCCATTATTAGGGCTGAAGCTTTCTTT. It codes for CASSSIIRAEAFF. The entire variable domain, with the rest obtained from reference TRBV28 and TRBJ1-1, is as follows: DVKVTQSSRYLVKRTGEKVFLECVQDMDHENMFWYRQDPGLGLRLIYFSYDVKMKEKGDIPEGYSVSREKKERFSLILESASTNQTSMYLCASSSIIRAEAFFGQGTRLTVV.

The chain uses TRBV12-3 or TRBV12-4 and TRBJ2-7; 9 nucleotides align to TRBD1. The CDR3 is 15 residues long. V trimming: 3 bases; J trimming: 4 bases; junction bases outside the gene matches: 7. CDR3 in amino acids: CASSFEGQGTYEQYF. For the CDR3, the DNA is TGTGCCAGCAGTTTCGAAGGACAGGGGACGTACGAGCAGTACTTC.

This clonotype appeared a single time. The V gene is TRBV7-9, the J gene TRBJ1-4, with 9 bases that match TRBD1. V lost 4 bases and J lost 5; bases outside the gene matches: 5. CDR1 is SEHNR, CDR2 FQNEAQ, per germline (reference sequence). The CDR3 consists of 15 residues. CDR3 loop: CASSSGGTGNEKLFF. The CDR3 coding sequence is TGTGCCAGCAGCTCAGGGGGGACAGGGAATGAAAAACTGTTTTTT.

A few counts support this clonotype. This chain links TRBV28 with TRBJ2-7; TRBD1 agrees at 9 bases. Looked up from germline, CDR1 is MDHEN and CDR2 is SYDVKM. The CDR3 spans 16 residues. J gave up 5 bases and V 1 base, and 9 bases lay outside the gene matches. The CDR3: CASSLLGDRDHHEQYF. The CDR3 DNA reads TGTGCCAGCAGTTTATTAGGGGACAGGGATCATCACGAGCAGTACTTC. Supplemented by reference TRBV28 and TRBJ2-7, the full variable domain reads DVKVTQSSRYLVKRTGEKVFLECVQDMDHENMFWYRQDPGLGLRLIYFSYDVKMKEKGDIPEGYSVSREKKERFSLILESASTNQTSMYLCASSLLGDRDHHEQYFGPGTRLTVT.

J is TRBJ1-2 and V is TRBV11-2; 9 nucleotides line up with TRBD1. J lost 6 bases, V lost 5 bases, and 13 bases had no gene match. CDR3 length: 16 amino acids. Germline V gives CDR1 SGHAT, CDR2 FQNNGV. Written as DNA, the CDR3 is TGTGCCAGCAGCGGGATCCGGGACAGGGTTGAAAATGGCTACACCTTC. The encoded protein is CASSGIRDRVENGYTF.

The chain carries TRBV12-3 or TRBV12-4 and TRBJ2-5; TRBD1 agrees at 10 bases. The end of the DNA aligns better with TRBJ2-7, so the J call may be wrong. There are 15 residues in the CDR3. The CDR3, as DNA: TGTGCCAGCAGCATCCCGGGACAGGGGTTCCCCGAGCAGTACTTC. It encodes CASSIPGQGFPEQYF.

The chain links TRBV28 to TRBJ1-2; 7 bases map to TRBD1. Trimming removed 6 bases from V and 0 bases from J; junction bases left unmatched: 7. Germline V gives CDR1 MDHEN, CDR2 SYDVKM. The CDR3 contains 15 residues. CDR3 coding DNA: TGTGCCAGCAGCTATTTCGGGACAGCTAACTATGGCTACACCTTC. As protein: CASSYFGTANYGYTF.

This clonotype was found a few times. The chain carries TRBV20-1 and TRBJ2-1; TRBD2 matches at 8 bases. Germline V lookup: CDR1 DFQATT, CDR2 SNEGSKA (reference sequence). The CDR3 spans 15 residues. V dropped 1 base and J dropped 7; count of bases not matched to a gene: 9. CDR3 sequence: CSARGAGGWANEQFF. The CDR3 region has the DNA TGCAGTGCTAGAGGGGCGGGAGGCTGGGCGAATGAGCAGTTCTTC.

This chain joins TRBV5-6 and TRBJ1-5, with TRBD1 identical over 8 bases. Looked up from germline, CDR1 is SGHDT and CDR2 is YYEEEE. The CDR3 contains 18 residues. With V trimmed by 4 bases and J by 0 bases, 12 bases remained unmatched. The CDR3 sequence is CASSIGQGKADSNQPQHF. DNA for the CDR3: TGTGCCAGCAGCATCGGACAGGGAAAGGCGGATAGCAATCAGCCCCAGCATTTT.

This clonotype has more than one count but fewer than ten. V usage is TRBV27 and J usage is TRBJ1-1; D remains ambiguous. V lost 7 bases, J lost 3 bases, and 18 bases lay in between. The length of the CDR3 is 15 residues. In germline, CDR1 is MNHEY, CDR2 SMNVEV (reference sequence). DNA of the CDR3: TGTGCCAGCAACCTCAAGTACCTGGCGGACACTGAAGCTTTCTTT. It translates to CASNLKYLADTEAFF.

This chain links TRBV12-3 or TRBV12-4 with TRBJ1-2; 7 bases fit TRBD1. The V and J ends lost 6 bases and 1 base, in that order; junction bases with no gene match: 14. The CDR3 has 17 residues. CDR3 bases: TGTGCCAGCAGCCAGGGACAGTCCCCACATCGTAACTATGGCTACACCTTC. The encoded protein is CASSQGQSPHRNYGYTF.

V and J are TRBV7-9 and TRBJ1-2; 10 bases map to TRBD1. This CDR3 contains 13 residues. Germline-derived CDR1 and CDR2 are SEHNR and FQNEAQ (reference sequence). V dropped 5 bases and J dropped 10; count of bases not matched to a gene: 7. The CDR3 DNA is TGTGCCAGCAGCGCAACCGGGACAGGGGCCTACACCTTC. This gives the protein CASSATGTGAYTF.

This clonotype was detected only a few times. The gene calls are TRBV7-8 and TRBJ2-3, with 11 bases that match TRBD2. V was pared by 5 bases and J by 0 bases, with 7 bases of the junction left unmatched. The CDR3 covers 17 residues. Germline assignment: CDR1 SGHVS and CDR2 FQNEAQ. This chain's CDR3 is CASSRGSGGASTDTQYF. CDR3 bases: TGTGCCAGCAGCCGAGGTAGCGGGGGGGCTAGCACAGATACGCAGTATTTT.

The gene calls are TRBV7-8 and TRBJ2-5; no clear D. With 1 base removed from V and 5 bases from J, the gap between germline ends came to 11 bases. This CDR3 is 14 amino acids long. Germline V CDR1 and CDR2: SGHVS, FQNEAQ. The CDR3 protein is CASSLGTLWETQYF. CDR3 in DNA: TGTGCCAGCAGCTTAGGGACCCTATGGGAGACCCAGTACTTC.